Below are 24 T cell receptor beta chains sequenced from a single sample in a study of cytomegalovirus exposure and HLA in healthy donors. PCR was performed using 60 Vbeta and 13 Jbeta primers. Clones were read by immunoSEQ multiplex PCR, and TCRdb kept only the in-frame ones, dropping some. Counted here are under 150,000 clones, 82% occurring once; the ten biggest clones make up less than 3%. Sequencing was carried out using PBMCs. The receptors were sampled from a male donor in good health and CMV-seronegative.

V gene TRBV19 combines with J gene TRBJ2-1; D is perhaps TRBD1 (6 bases). The CDR3 covers 16 residues. V gave up 7 bases and J gave up 0 bases, with 16 bases separating them. The germline gives CDR1 LNHDA, CDR2 SQIVND (reference sequence). The CDR3 sequence: CASTGRGFRSYNEQFF. In nucleotides, the CDR3 is TGTGCCAGTACCGGTAGGGGGTTTCGCTCCTACAATGAGCAGTTCTTC.

This rearrangement joins TRBV10-3 to TRBJ2-1; 7 bases fit TRBD2. Per the germline V gene, CDR1 is ENHRY and CDR2 is SYGVKD. CDR3 length: 13 amino acids. Trimming removed 6 bases from V and 5 bases from J; junction bases left unmatched: 4. This CDR3 is CAIRPGLNNEQFF. CDR3 DNA sequence: TGTGCCATCAGGCCGGGACTAAACAATGAGCAGTTCTTC.

The rearrangement links TRBV7-9 to TRBJ2-3; 7 nucleotides agree with TRBD1. Germline lookup yields CDR1 SEHNR and CDR2 FQNEAQ (reference sequence). This CDR3 has 16 amino acids. Trimming removed 3 bases from V and 5 bases from J; junction bases left unmatched: 11. For the CDR3, the DNA is TGTGCCAGCAGCTTCGGCCGGGACAGCTTCGGAGATACGCAGTATTTT. Amino acid sequence: CASSFGRDSFGDTQYF.

This clone was seen a handful of times. V gene TRBV19 combines with J gene TRBJ2-7, with 10 positions matching TRBD2. Trimming took 4 bases from V and 2 from J; bases not matched to a gene: 8. Germline lookup yields CDR1 LNHDA and CDR2 SQIVND (reference sequence). The CDR3 totals 16 residues. The CDR3 DNA reads TGTGCCAGTAGTACGGGGCGGACTAGCGGAACCTACGAGCAGTACTTC. This gives the protein CASSTGRTSGTYEQYF.

The chain links TRBV10-1 to TRBJ2-3; 7 bases match TRBD2. The germline V gene encodes CDR1 WNHNN and CDR2 SYGVQD (reference sequence). Trimming took 2 bases from V and 9 from J; bases not matched to a gene: 8. This CDR3 spans 14 amino acids. The CDR3 DNA reads as TGCGCCAGCAGTGAGGCTATAGCGGGCAAGACGCAGTATTTT. Encoded protein: CASSEAIAGKTQYF.

This sequence joins TRBV6-1 and TRBJ2-7; no definite D call. V shed 6 bases and J shed 7 bases, with 10 bases lying between them. This CDR3 spans 11 amino acids. Germline assignment: CDR1 MNHNS and CDR2 SASEGT. CDR3 nucleotide sequence: TGTGCCAGCAGGTCAATACGGGAGCAGTACTTC. It specifies CASRSIREQYF.

This clone was seen a single time. This chain joins TRBV15 and TRBJ1-2; 8 nucleotides match TRBD1. V gave up 5 bases and J gave up 0 bases; unmatched junction bases: 5. CDR3 length: 15 amino acids. CDR1 and CDR2 (germline): LNHNV, YYDKDF (reference sequence). The CDR3: CATSGDRFSNYGYTF. For the CDR3, the DNA is TGTGCCACCAGCGGGGACAGGTTTTCTAACTATGGCTACACCTTC.

A few counts support this clone. V is TRBV5-1 and J is TRBJ2-7; the match to TRBD1 covers 7 bases. Germline values: CDR1 SGHRS, CDR2 YFSETQ. The CDR3 spans 13 residues. The V gene end was trimmed by 0 bases and the J gene end by 9 bases; junction bases not matched to a gene: 6. CDR3 loop: CASSLEDRSVQYF. CDR3 nucleotide sequence: TGCGCCAGCAGCTTGGAGGACAGGAGCGTGCAGTACTTC.

The chain combines TRBV27 with TRBJ2-1, with 8 nucleotides matching TRBD2. The trim removed 7 bases at V and 8 bases at J, leaving 1 base unmatched. The CDR3 consists of 11 residues. Germline V gives CDR1 MNHEY, CDR2 SMNVEV (reference sequence). The CDR3 region is CASTGGDEQFF. The CDR3, as DNA: TGTGCCAGCACCGGGGGGGATGAGCAGTTCTTC.

Here the CDR3 DNA reads TGTGCCTGGAGTGTACTTATCGGGAGACCCCCTAGCACAGATACGCAGTATTTT. Its protein is CAWSVLIGRPPSTDTQYF. The chain is built from TRBV30 and TRBJ2-3; TRBD2 is a possible D gene (6 bases). V was trimmed by 0 bases and J by 0 bases, leaving 19 bases between them. The CDR3 has 18 amino acids. Germline V gene lookup returns CDR1 GTSNPN and CDR2 SVGIG (reference sequence). Looking up the rest from reference TRBV30 and TRBJ2-3 gives the full variable domain: SQTIHQWPATLVQPVGSPLSLECTVEGTSNPNLYWYRQAAGRGLQLLFYSVGIGQISSEVPQNLSASRPQDRQFILSSKKLLLSDSGFYLCAWSVLIGRPPSTDTQYFGPGTRLTVL.

The chain combines TRBV30 with TRBJ2-1; 9 nucleotides match TRBD2. This CDR3 is built from 13 residues. V lost 0 bases to trimming and J lost 12 bases; unmatched junction nucleotides: 6. CDR1 GTSNPN and CDR2 SVGIG come from the germline V gene (reference sequence). CDR3 nucleotide sequence: TGTGCCTGGAGTGTAGTAGCGGGAGTCGGGCAGTTCTTC. Its translation is CAWSVVAGVGQFF.

V gene TRBV18 combines with J gene TRBJ2-7; perhaps TRBD2 as D (6 bases). V lost 5 bases, J lost 4 bases, and 15 bases lay in between. The CDR3 has 14 residues. Looked up from germline, CDR1 is KGHSH and CDR2 is LQKENI. The CDR3 coding sequence is TGTGCCAGCTCAGATGCGACTAGTGGGTACGAGCAGTACTTC. It codes for CASSDATSGYEQYF.

This chain connects TRBV9 to TRBJ2-5, with D tentatively TRBD2 (6 bases). V was clipped by 0 bases and J by 3 bases, with 6 bases between them. From germline, CDR1 is SGDLS and CDR2 YYNGEE. CDR3 length: 13 amino acids. CDR3 protein: CASSVGGEETQYF. CDR3 in DNA: TGTGCCAGCAGCGTAGGGGGGGAAGAGACCCAGTACTTC.

This chain connects TRBV30 to TRBJ2-7, with unresolved D. The CDR3 has 13 amino acids. Germline V gives CDR1 GTSNPN, CDR2 SVGIG (reference sequence). V was trimmed by 0 bases and J by 3 bases, leaving 9 bases between them. CDR3 in amino acids: CAWSVLENYEQYF. Written as DNA, the CDR3 is TGTGCCTGGAGTGTACTTGAGAACTACGAGCAGTACTTC.

CDR3 residues: CASSPHFRDRVIQPQHF. The CDR3, as DNA: TGTGCCAGCAGTCCGCACTTCCGGGACAGGGTAATCCAGCCCCAGCATTTT. The V and J genes are TRBV28 and TRBJ1-5; 9 bases are shared with TRBD1. Trimming at V came to 5 bases and at J to 7 bases, leaving 15 bases not matched to a gene. This CDR3 is 17 amino acids long. CDR1 is MDHEN and CDR2 is SYDVKM in the germline V gene.

This CDR3 is CASSPRTPGTGSLGANVLTF. CDR3 sequence (DNA): TGTGCCAGCAGCCCCCGAACCCCTGGGACAGGGAGTCTTGGGGCCAACGTCCTGACTTTC. The rearrangement links TRBV5-4 to TRBJ2-6; 9 bases line up with TRBD1. CDR3 length equals 20 residues. Per the germline V gene, CDR1 is SGHNT and CDR2 is YYREEE (reference sequence). The junction had 17 bases not matched to a gene; V was cut back by 4 bases and J by 3 bases.

The rearrangement joins TRBV4-2 to TRBJ2-5, with TRBD2 matching over 7 bases. Germline lookup yields CDR1 LGHNA and CDR2 YNFKEQ. Trimming took 7 bases from V and 3 from J; bases not matched to a gene: 20. CDR3 length: 18 amino acids. The CDR3 DNA sequence: TGTGCCAGCACCTCCCCCCCAAGAGGTGCGGGAGACGAAGAGACCCAGTACTTC. Translation gives CASTSPPRGAGDEETQYF.

The chain recombines TRBV19 with TRBJ1-5; 7 bases line up with TRBD1. Germline trimming cut 3 bases from V and 5 bases from J; bases unmatched to any gene: 4. The CDR3 loop spans 14 amino acids. CDR1 is LNHDA and CDR2 is SQIVND in the germline V gene (reference sequence). This CDR3 reads CASSIGTEYQPQHF. The CDR3 region has the DNA TGTGCCAGTAGTATTGGGACAGAGTATCAGCCCCAGCATTTT.

For the CDR3, the DNA is TGTGCTAGTGGTTTGGGGCTGCAAGAGACCCAGTACTTC. Amino acid sequence: CASGLGLQETQYF. The chain carries TRBV12-5 and TRBJ2-5; no firm D call. The CDR3 is 13 residues long. The V end was cut by 1 base, the J end by 2 bases, with 5 bases between. The germline gives CDR1 LGHNT, CDR2 FRNRAP.

The rearrangement joins TRBV7-8 to TRBJ2-7; 9 bases are a match to TRBD1. The length of the CDR3 is 15 residues. Germline V gene sequence: CDR1 SGHVS, CDR2 FQNEAQ. Trimming cost V 3 bases and J 1 base; bases outside gene matches: 4. CDR3 sequence reads: CASSFWTGASYEQYF. CDR3 nucleotide sequence: TGTGCCAGCAGCTTCTGGACAGGGGCGTCCTACGAGCAGTACTTC. Full variable domain (remainder filled in from reference TRBV7-8 and TRBJ2-7): GAGVSQSPRYKVAKRGQDVALRCDPISGHVSLFWYQQALGQGPEFLTYFQNEAQLDKSGLPSDRFFAERPEGSVSTLKIQRTQQEDSAVYLCASSFWTGASYEQYFGPGTRLTVT.

This chain links TRBV9 with TRBJ2-5, with 14 bases that match TRBD2. This CDR3 contains 17 residues. Germline V gene data show CDR1 as SGDLS and CDR2 as YYNGEE. The J segment lost 4 bases and the V segment lost 0 bases, leaving 5 bases of the junction unmatched. This CDR3 is CASSVGGGTSGRETQYF. For the CDR3, the DNA is TGTGCCAGCAGCGTAGGGGGAGGGACTAGCGGGAGAGAGACCCAGTACTTC.

This chain uses TRBV4-3 with TRBJ2-2, with 9 bases identical to TRBD2. The germline V gene has CDR1 LGHNA and CDR2 YSLEER. The CDR3 spans 18 residues. Trimming took 0 bases from V and 8 from J; bases not matched to a gene: 13. Written as DNA, the CDR3 is TGCGCCAGCAGCCAAGATCCTAGCGGGATAACCGCGGCGGGGGAGCTGTTTTTT. It encodes CASSQDPSGITAAGELFF.

This chain connects TRBV30 to TRBJ2-5; D remains ambiguous. Near its end, the DNA agrees better with TRBJ2-7, so the J call may be wrong. CDR3 length: 11 residues. Germline V gene lookup returns CDR1 GTSNPN and CDR2 SVGIG (reference sequence). CDR3: CAWSDRYEQYF. The DNA of the CDR3 is TGTGCCTGGAGTGACCGATACGAGCAGTACTTC.

This rearrangement joins TRBV27 to TRBJ1-1; 8 positions match TRBD1. The germline V gene encodes CDR1 MNHEY and CDR2 SMNVEV (reference sequence). CDR3 length equals 13 residues. Germline trimming cut 7 bases from V and 5 bases from J; bases unmatched to any gene: 6. In DNA form, the CDR3 reads TGTGCCAGCAAGACAGGGGTTGGGACTGAAGCTTTCTTT. Translation: CASKTGVGTEAFF.